This T cell receptor beta chain was obtained from a study of T cells in Graves' hyperthyroidism and ophthalmopathy. This clonotype was recorded at least ten times. The CDR3 runs 11 residues. Trimming took 6 bases from V and 6 from J, leaving 9 bases between them. Germline CDR1 SNHLY, CDR2 FYNNEI. Graves' hyperthyroidism was deemed stable absent ophthalmopathy progression within 18 months. Clinical symptoms, serum thyroxine, TRAb, thyroid ultrasound and orbital computed tomography established diagnosis. Researchers took RNA transcripts and amplified the TCR beta CDR3 regions from them. HTBI primers drove first-round RT-PCR of the TCR CDR3. TCRdb used MiXCR to reprocess the multiplex PCR reads, holding one entry per CDR3 protein. Found here are approximately 400,000 distinct CDR3 sequences, about a sixth of them singletons; the top ten hold about 7.7%.

The sample comprised blood. This chain connects TRBV2 to TRBJ2-7; D gene ambiguous. The receptor was derived from a woman aged 18-29 years with Graves' hyperthyroidism. CDR3 protein: CASSPGAEQYF. The CDR3 DNA reads TGTGCCAGCAGCCCAGGTGCCGAGCAGTACTTC.